This entry features one T cell receptor (beta chain) sequence. Per the germline V gene, CDR1 is WSHSY and CDR2 is SAAADI. The CDR3 runs to 17 residues. Deletions cut 3 bases from V and 0 bases from J, with 18 bases between. This specimen belongs to a study of T-cell reconstitution after alpha-beta-depleted transplantation in children. Unique molecular identifiers were incorporated when the TCRbeta library was constructed. TCRdb re-called the PCR reads with MiXCR, one entry per CDR3 protein. The top ten clones hold around 9.1% of a sample with 250,000 to 350,000 distinct CDR3 sequences, more than 9% of them seen once.

This clonotype originated in a human donor who donated a stem cell graft to a child with SCID. The genes are TRBV10-2 and TRBJ2-7; D may be TRBD2 (6 bases). The sequencing used PBMCs from the stem cell graft donor, collected from the stem cell graft. In nucleotides, the CDR3 is TGCGCCAGCAGTGACGTTGGCGGCGGGGTTAGCTCCTACGAGCAGTACTTC. Amino acids: CASSDVGGGVSSYEQYF.